These T cell receptor beta chains were read from a single sample in a study of molecular identifiers for immune sequencing clone quantification. One entry per CDR3 protein, called by TCRdb with MiXCR from the PCR reads. The table lists 490,000 or so distinct CDR3 sequences, 20% to 25% of them singletons. Sequencing was done on a sample of naive CD8+ T cells from blood, with Jurkat cell RNA spiked in. These receptors all come from a human donor in good health. Some libraries in this study had Jurkat cell RNA spiked in. CDR3s include the opening cysteine and the closing phenylalanine or tryptophan. D genes are given only for firm matches. Some rows mark clone size as missing; the rest say once, few, many or name a class of expanded clone.

TRBV7-9	TRBJ2-5	TRBD1	few	TGTGCCAGCAGCACAGGGGAAGAGACCCAGTACTTC	CASSTGEETQYF
TRBV11-2	TRBJ2-7	TRBD1	many	TGTGCCAGCAGCCACGGGACAGGGTCCTACGAGCAGTACTTC	CASSHGTGSYEQYF
TRBV5-6	TRBJ2-1	NA	few	TGTGCCAGCAGCTGGGCACAGGACAATGAGCAGTTCTTC	CASSWAQDNEQFF
TRBV29-1	TRBJ2-4	NA	many	TGCAGCGTTGATGGTGGGAGTAGGAACATTCAGTACTTC	CSVDGGSRNIQYF
TRBV9	TRBJ1-3	NA	many	TGTGCCAGCAGCCCACAGGGTAACTCTGGAAACACCATATATTTT	CASSPQGNSGNTIYF
TRBV13	TRBJ2-3	TRBD2	few	TGTGCCAGCAGCTTAGGACTAGCGGGGGCCGTGGTTACGCAGTATTTT	CASSLGLAGAVVTQYF
TRBV24-1	TRBJ2-1	NA	many	TGTGCCACCAGTGATTATGCTACCAGCGCCAATGAGCAGTTCTTC	CATSDYATSANEQFF
TRBV12-3/TRBV12-4	TRBJ2-4	NA	NA	TGTGCCAGCAGTACGTCCGGGGATTGGATAGCCAAAAACATTCAGTACTTC	CASSTSGDWIAKNIQYF
TRBV6-2/TRBV6-3	TRBJ2-1	NA	NA	TGTGCCAGCGGTTACACCAGCAACAATGAGCAGTTCTTC	CASGYTSNNEQFF
TRBV30	TRBJ2-7	TRBD2	many	TGTGCCTGGAGACCGGGACTAGCGGGAGTCGAGCAGTACTTC	CAWRPGLAGVEQYF
TRBV30	TRBJ2-3	NA	NA	TGTGCCTGGAGTGTAAGCGGGCCTGGGTTACCAGATACGCAGTATTTT	CAWSVSGPGLPDTQYF
TRBV20-1	TRBJ2-7	NA	many	TGCAGTGCTGGGGCAGGTAGCCACGAGCAGTACTTC	CSAGAGSHEQYF
TRBV7-9	TRBJ2-3	NA	many	TGTGCCAGCAGCTCCGGGACCCCCACAGATACGCAGTATTTT	CASSSGTPTDTQYF